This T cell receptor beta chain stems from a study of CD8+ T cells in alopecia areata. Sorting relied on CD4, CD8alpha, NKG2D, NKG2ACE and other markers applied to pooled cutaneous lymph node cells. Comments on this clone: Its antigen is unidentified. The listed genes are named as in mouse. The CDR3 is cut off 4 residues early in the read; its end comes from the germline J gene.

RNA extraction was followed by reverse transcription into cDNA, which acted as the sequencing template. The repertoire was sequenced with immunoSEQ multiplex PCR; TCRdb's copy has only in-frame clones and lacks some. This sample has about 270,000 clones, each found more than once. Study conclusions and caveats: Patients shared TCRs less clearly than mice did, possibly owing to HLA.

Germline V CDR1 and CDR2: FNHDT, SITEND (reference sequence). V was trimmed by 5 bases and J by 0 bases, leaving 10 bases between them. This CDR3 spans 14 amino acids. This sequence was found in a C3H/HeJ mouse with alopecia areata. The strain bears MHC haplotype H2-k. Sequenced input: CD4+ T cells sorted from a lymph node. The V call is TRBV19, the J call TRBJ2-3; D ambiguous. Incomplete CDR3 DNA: TGTGCCAGCAGCCCCCCCTTTAGTGCAGAA. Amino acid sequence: CASSPPFSAE. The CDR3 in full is CASSPPFSAETLYF.